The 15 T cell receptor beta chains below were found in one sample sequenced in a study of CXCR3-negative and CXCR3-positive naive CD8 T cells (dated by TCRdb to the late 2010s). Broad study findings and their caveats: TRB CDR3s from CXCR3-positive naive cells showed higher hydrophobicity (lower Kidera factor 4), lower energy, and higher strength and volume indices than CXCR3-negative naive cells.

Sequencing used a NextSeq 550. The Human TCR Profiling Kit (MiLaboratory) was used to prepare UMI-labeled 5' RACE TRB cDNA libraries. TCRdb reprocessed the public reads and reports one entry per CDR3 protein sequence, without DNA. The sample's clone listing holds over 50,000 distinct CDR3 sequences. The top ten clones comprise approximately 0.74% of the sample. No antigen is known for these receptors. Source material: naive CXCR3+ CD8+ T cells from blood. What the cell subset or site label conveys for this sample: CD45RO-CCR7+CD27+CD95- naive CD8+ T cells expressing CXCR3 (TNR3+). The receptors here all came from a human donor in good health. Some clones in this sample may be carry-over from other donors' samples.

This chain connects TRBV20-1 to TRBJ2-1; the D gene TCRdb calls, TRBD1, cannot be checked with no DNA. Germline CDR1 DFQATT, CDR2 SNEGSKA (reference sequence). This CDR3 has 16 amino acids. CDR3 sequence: CSARPGGAMAYNEQFF.

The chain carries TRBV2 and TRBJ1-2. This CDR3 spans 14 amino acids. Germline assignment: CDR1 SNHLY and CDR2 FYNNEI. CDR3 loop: CASSEVAHTYGYTF.

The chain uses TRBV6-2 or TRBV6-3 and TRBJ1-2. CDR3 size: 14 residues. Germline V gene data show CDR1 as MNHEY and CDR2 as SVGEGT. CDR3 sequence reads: CASRSHAPNYGYTF.

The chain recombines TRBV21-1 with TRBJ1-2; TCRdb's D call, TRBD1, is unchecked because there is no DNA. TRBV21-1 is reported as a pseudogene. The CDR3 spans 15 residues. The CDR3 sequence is CASSKGGTEGYGYTF.

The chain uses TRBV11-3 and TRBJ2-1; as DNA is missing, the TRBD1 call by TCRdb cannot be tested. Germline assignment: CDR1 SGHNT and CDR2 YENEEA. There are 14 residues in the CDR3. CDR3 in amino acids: CASSRGVGVNEQFF.

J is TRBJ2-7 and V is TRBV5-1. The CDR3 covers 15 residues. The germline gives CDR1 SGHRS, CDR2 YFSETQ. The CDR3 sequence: CASSLVSVSPYEQYF.

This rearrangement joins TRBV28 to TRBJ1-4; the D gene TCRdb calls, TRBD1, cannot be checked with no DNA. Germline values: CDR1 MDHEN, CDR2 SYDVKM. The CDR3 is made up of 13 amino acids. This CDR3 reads CASKDRTNEKLFF.

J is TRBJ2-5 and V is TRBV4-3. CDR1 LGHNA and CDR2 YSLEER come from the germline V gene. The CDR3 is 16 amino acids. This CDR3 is CASSQVLVEYQGTQYF.

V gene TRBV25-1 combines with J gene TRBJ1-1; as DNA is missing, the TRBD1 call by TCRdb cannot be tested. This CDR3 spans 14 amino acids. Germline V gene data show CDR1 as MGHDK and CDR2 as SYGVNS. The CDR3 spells CASSYPGRGTEAFF.

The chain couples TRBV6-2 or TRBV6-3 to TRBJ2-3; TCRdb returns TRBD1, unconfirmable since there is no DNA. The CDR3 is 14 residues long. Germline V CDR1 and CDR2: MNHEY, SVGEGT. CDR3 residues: CASSEVLPPNTQYF.

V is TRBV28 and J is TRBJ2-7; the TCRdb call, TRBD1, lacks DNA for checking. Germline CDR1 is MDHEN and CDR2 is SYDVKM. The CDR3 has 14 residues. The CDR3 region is CASSLGQGFDEQYF.

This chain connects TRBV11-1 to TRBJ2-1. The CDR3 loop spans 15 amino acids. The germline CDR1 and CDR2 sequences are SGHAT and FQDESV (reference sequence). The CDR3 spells CASSLVSSSYNEQFF.

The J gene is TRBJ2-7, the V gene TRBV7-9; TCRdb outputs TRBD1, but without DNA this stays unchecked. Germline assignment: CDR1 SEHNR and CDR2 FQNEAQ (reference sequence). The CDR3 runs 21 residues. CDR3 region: CASSLSSFKYPQQGTSYEQYF.

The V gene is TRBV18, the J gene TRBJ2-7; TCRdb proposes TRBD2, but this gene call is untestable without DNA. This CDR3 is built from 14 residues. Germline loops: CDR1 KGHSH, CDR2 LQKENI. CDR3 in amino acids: CASSEGPSSYEQYF.

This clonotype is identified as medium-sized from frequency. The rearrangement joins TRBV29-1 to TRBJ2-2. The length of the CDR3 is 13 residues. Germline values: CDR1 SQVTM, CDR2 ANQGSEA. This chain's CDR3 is CSVGAPNTGELFF.